This T cell receptor (beta chain) was observed in a study of beta chain features in type 1 diabetes. Study at large: Sorted cells numbering around 100,000,000 were examined across all samples.

The single heparinised draw taken from each donor contained around 100 mL of blood on average. The table lists this clone with a few counts. The antigen is not known. General study findings and limits: Within each of all four CD4+ subsets, Type 1 diabetes patients had TCRB CDR3s that were moderately but significantly shorter.

V lost 3 bases, J lost 2 bases, and 7 bases lay in between. The CDR3 is made up of 13 amino acids. Germline loops: CDR1 SNHLY, CDR2 FYNNEI. The authors reverse transcribed all of the isolated RNA, so sequencing captured expressed TCRB transcripts. The protocol was immunoSEQ multiplex PCR, while the TCRdb copy is restricted to in-frame clones and leaves out a portion. The table lists approximately 150,000 clones, around 13% of them singletons. J is TRBJ1-2 and V is TRBV2; D is uncertain. This receptor was taken from a man younger than 35 with type 1 diabetes. The sequenced sample was central memory CD4+ T cells from blood. For the CDR3, the DNA is TGTGCCAGCAGTGACGGCTTAAACTATGGCTACACCTTC. This encodes CASSDGLNYGYTF.